These T cell receptor beta chains were read from a single sample in a study of shared clonotypes between healthy human individuals. The data were produced by immunoSEQ multiplex PCR, yet TCRdb's version contains in-frame clones alone and is incomplete. The sample has about 92,000 clones, roughly half seen once; the top ten hold more than 13%. Material for sequencing was PBMCs. The receptors were gathered from a woman in her forties in good health. Some clones in this sample may be carry-over from other donors' samples. Both conserved end residues are part of each CDR3. Some rows mark clone size as missing; the rest say once, few, many or name a class of expanded clone.

>15|TRBJ2-2|TRBV29-1|few
CSAGTGGLNTGELFF
>16|TRBJ2-3|TRBV7-2|.
CASSLVADPSTDTQYF
>12|TRBJ2-2|TRBV9|.
CASSATRGELFF
>14|TRBJ2-2|TRBV4-2|.
CASRIGGGAGELFF
>11|TRBJ2-1|TRBV20-1|.
CSARPQNEQFF
>13|TRBJ2-5|TRBV11-2|few
CASSAGGGETQYF
>14|TRBJ1-2|TRBV30|.
CAWSVLGDAYGYTF
>16|TRBJ1-1|TRBV4-1|.
CASSRWTRPGDTEAFF
>16|TRBJ2-6|TRBV4-3|.
CASSQVGGFGANVLTF
>15|TRBJ2-3|TRBV19|many
CASSPTGPGTDTQYF
>16|TRBJ2-5|TRBV5-8|.
CASSQEAGTGGETQYF
>14|TRBJ1-5|TRBV6-6|few
CASSYEGGYQPQHF
>15|TRBJ1-5|TRBV28|few
CASSRDRGGNQPQHF
>14|TRBJ2-5|TRBV15|.
CATSRGQTQETQYF
>15|TRBJ2-7|TRBV15|.
CATSRDRSGSGEQYF
>12|TRBJ2-3|TRBV30|many
CAWPRQGDTQYF
>11|TRBJ2-5|TRBV6-1|.
CASSEDGTQYF
>15|TRBJ1-1|TRBV30|few
CAWSVRGSLNTEAFF
>13|TRBJ1-2|TRBV6-5|many
CASSYYRGSLHTF
>15|.|TRBV29-1|.
CSVTPIQGALDEQYF
>16|TRBJ1-5|TRBV21-1|many
CASSSPGPNSNQPQHF
>15|TRBJ2-7|TRBV7-9|few
CASSLDTGSSAEQYF
>15|TRBJ2-5|TRBV2|few
CASSERSSGRETQYF
>13|TRBJ2-7|TRBV7-6|few
CASSIGTNYEQYF
>13|TRBJ1-1|TRBV28|many
CASSRQGAGEAFF
>15|TRBJ2-7|TRBV9|.
CASSVAVGGAYEQYF
>13|TRBJ2-7|TRBV5-1|.
CASSLGDWGEQYF
>15|TRBJ2-4|TRBV30|many
CAWSPGRLAKNIQYF
>14|TRBJ2-3|TRBV30|.
CAWSVGLVTDTQYF
>11|TRBJ1-2|TRBV28|.
CASSFGYGCTF
>11|TRBJ1-2|TRBV20-1|medium-sized
CSAWDSYGYTF
>16|TRBJ2-1|TRBV5-1|.
CASSLAVRSSYNEQFF
>14|TRBJ1-5|TRBV2|many
CASSETGEDQPQHF
>13|TRBJ2-5|TRBV7-6|many
CASSPRTVETQYF
>14|TRBJ2-1|TRBV5-1|.
CASSLGPSGNEQFF
>13|TRBJ2-7|TRBV28|few
CASTAGLLYEQYF
>14|TRBJ2-2|TRBV6-1|many
CASSRTGESGELFF
>15|TRBJ2-5|TRBV9|.
CASSPGLAAQETQYF
>15|TRBJ2-7|TRBV19|.
CASSIARGLGGEQYF
>13|TRBJ1-5|TRBV7-9|.
CASSSQGGQPQHF
>14|TRBJ2-5|TRBV7-8|.
CASSPGSGQETQYF
>12|TRBJ2-3|TRBV5-4|.
CASSFGTDTQYF
>13|TRBJ2-1|TRBV6-5|.
CASSYGGYNEQFF
>14|TRBJ2-7|TRBV27|many
CASSRTRGAMEQYF
>12|TRBJ2-2|TRBV19|many
CASRSGTGELFF
>14|TRBJ2-1|TRBV2|few
CASSAASGWVKQFF
>14|TRBJ2-1|TRBV5-4|.
CASSLTDPYNEQFF
>14|TRBJ2-7|TRBV27|many
CASSFFPEPYEQYF
>13|TRBJ2-1|TRBV2|many
CASTRDYYNEQFF
>15|TRBJ2-3|TRBV5-6|few
CASSLEGDPTDTQYF
>13|TRBJ2-1|TRBV29-1|.
CSVEGTGSGEQFF